One and the same sample provided the 12 T cell receptor beta chains below, sequenced in a study of blood T cell repertoires in COVID-19. Only in-frame clones appear in the TCRdb table, and some are missing; sequencing was by immunoSEQ multiplex PCR. The profile shows approximately 260,000 clones, 86% of them singletons. The sample consisted of peripheral blood. Every receptor here comes from a man between 18 and 35 years old with active or convalescent COVID-19.

This chain connects TRBV19 to TRBJ2-7, with D tentatively TRBD1 (5 bases). The CDR3 contains 16 residues. The V gene lost 0 bases and the J gene lost 0 bases, with 12 bases spanning the gap. The germline V gene encodes CDR1 LNHDA and CDR2 SQIVND (reference sequence). The CDR3 protein is CASSIDGARSSYEQYF. The CDR3, as DNA: TGTGCCAGTAGTATAGATGGGGCAAGAAGCTCCTACGAGCAGTACTTC.

The sample holds a few counts of this clone. V gene TRBV4-3 combines with J gene TRBJ2-3; tentatively, D is TRBD2 (5 bases). The CDR3 covers 16 residues. V lost 0 bases and J 2 bases, leaving 12 bases between the germline ends. Germline CDR1 is LGHNA and CDR2 is YSLEER. This CDR3 is CASSQEVGVYTDTQYF. CDR3 coding DNA: TGCGCCAGCAGCCAAGAAGTCGGGGTTTACACAGATACGCAGTATTTT.

This chain joins TRBV28 and TRBJ2-1, with TRBD1 as a possible D gene (6 bases). Germline CDR1 and CDR2: MDHEN and SYDVKM. This CDR3 spans 14 amino acids. Trimming pared 5 bases from V and 11 bases from J, leaving 19 bases between. The CDR3 coding sequence is TGTGCCAGCAGTCTCCCCGGGACACTGAACCAGCAGTTCTTC. It yields the protein CASSLPGTLNQQFF.

CDR3 bases: TGTGCCAGCAGTGGGGGCCGGGCCATTAATTCACCCCTCCACTTT. Residues: CASSGGRAINSPLHF. The V gene is TRBV28, the J gene TRBJ1-6; D may be TRBD1 (6 bases). Germline CDR1 is MDHEN and CDR2 is SYDVKM. This CDR3 is built from 15 residues. V lost 5 bases and J lost 6, with 14 bases in between. Drawing the rest from reference TRBV28 and TRBJ1-6, the complete variable domain is DVKVTQSSRYLVKRTGEKVFLECVQDMDHENMFWYRQDPGLGLRLIYFSYDVKMKEKGDIPEGYSVSREKKERFSLILESASTNQTSMYLCASSGGRAINSPLHFGNGTRLTVT.

This clone came up once. V is TRBV19 and J is TRBJ2-2; no clear D gene. Germline CDR1 LNHDA, CDR2 SQIVND (reference sequence). V gave up 3 bases and J gave up 4 bases, with 15 bases separating them. CDR3 length: 16 amino acids. This chain's CDR3 is CASSIWWPPPTGELFF. CDR3 DNA sequence: TGTGCCAGTAGTATCTGGTGGCCCCCCCCCACCGGGGAGCTGTTTTTT.

The J gene is TRBJ1-5, the V gene TRBV28; possibly TRBD1 for D (5 bases). Germline lookup yields CDR1 MDHEN and CDR2 SYDVKM. This CDR3 has 15 residues. Between the trimmed V and J ends, which lost 1 base and 3 bases, there was a span of 10 bases. CDR3 nucleotides: TGTGCCAGCAGTTTATACCGACAGCCCAATCAGCCCCAGCATTTT. This translates into CASSLYRQPNQPQHF.

This clone was seen a single time. V gene TRBV30 combines with J gene TRBJ1-1; no clear D gene. Between the trimmed V and J ends, which lost 3 bases and 1 base, there was a span of 9 bases. CDR3 length: 13 amino acids. Germline values: CDR1 GTSNPN, CDR2 SVGIG (reference sequence). In DNA form, the CDR3 reads TGTGCCTGGAGGGTGGGAGGGAACACTGAAGCTTTCTTT. Encoded protein: CAWRVGGNTEAFF.

This chain connects TRBV12-5 to TRBJ1-5; TRBD1 matches at 10 bases. Trimming at V came to 6 bases and at J to 7 bases, leaving 18 bases not matched to a gene. The germline V gene has CDR1 LGHNT and CDR2 FRNRAP. This CDR3 contains 18 residues. The chain's CDR3 is CASGNSLSGTGEDQPQHF. CDR3 DNA sequence: TGTGCTAGTGGCAATTCATTATCCGGGACAGGGGAGGACCAGCCCCAGCATTTT.

The V call is TRBV5-5, the J call TRBJ1-4, with 8 bases aligning to TRBD1. The V segment lost 4 bases and the J segment 7 bases; nucleotides outside the gene matches: 6. The germline V gene has CDR1 SGHKS and CDR2 YYEKEE (reference sequence). This CDR3 contains 14 residues. This CDR3 is CASSATGEGEKLFF. The CDR3 DNA sequence: TGTGCCAGCAGCGCGACAGGGGAGGGTGAAAAACTGTTTTTT.

V and J are TRBV6-1 and TRBJ1-1; TRBD1 is a possible D gene (5 bases). Trimming pared 2 bases from V and 0 bases from J, leaving 7 bases between. The CDR3 is 14 amino acids. Germline V gene lookup returns CDR1 MNHNS and CDR2 SASEGT. Here the CDR3 reads CASSESGMNTEAFF. The CDR3 DNA follows: TGTGCCAGCAGTGAATCAGGGATGAACACTGAAGCTTTCTTT.

This chain links TRBV2 with TRBJ2-7; D uncertain. V was shortened by 7 bases and J by 6 bases, with 13 bases between the two germline ends. Germline lookup yields CDR1 SNHLY and CDR2 FYNNEI. The CDR3 is made up of 12 amino acids. This CDR3 is CASNPLGAEQYF. DNA for the CDR3: TGTGCCAGCAATCCTCTAGGTGCCGAGCAGTACTTC.

The chain uses TRBV14 and TRBJ1-1; 9 bases fit TRBD1. The CDR3 runs 13 residues. Germline CDR1 is SGHDN and CDR2 is FVKESK. With V trimmed by 1 base and J by 11 bases, 5 bases remained unmatched. CDR3 DNA: TGTGCCAGCAGCCAAGGGGGACAGGGTCGGGCTTTCTTT. As protein: CASSQGGQGRAFF.